This section outlines one T cell receptor (beta chain) sequence together with its context. This sample is part of a study of a mutant IDH1 vaccine in newly diagnosed glioma. Regarding time point: baseline, week 1 (first vaccination visit). Documented treatment: pre-vaccination baseline after standard-of-care therapy. Patients carried new grade 3 or 4 IDH1-mutant astrocytomas lacking nuclear ATRX. TCRdb's table, derived via immunoSEQ multiplex PCR, lists solely in-frame clones and lacks some. The sample includes about 67,000 clones, around 83% of them seen just once. There are 12 residues in the CDR3. V gave up 7 bases and J gave up 7 bases, with 14 bases separating them. Germline CDR1 reads SQVTM; CDR2 reads ANQGSEA.

The sample was peripheral blood mononuclear cells (PBMCs), taken from a glioma patient treated with radiotherapy, temozolomide or both. The V and J genes are TRBV29-1 and TRBJ2-1; D might be TRBD2 (6 bases). The TCR originated in a woman in her late teens or twenties with glioma. Some clones in this sample may be carry-over from other donors' samples. The CDR3 DNA is TGCAGCGCCCCCGATGGGGGGAATGAGCAGTTCTTC. Translation gives CSAPDGGNEQFF.